This T cell receptor beta chain was identified during a study of blood T cell repertoires in COVID-19. Overall study context: PBMCs, B-cell-depleted T cells, or T cells were the source of the cDNA or gDNA that made up the material.

The sample holds one count of this clone. This sample includes further DNA sequences coding for the same CDR3. Seattle's cohort entered during active infection and was followed longitudinally. In the original analysis: Reference gene primer amplification yielded estimated nucleated cell counts. Profiling relied on immunoSEQ multiplex PCR, and the TCRdb table lists in-frame clones only, not all of them. V, J and clone size reflect that table, while D and trimming were determined from the DNA. The sample lists roughly 410,000 clones, roughly 90% seen once, with roughly 1.4% in the top ten. With V trimmed by 2 bases and J by 7 bases, 4 bases remained unmatched. This CDR3 comprises 13 residues. CDR1 is LNHDA and CDR2 is SQIVND in the germline V gene (reference sequence).

The chain links TRBV19 to TRBJ2-7, with TRBD1 matching 8 bases. The source is a woman aged 40 to 50 with COVID-19, enrolled during active disease. Specimen: peripheral blood. This CDR3 is CASSIQGAGEQYF. As DNA, the CDR3 is TGTGCCAGTAGTATACAGGGGGCAGGAGAGCAGTACTTC. The complete variable domain, with remaining parts taken from reference TRBV19 and TRBJ2-7, reads DGGITQSPKYLFRKEGQNVTLSCEQNLNHDAMYWYRQDPGQGLRLIYYSQIVNDFQKGDIAEGYSVSREKKESFPLTVTSAQKNPTAFYLCASSIQGAGEQYFGPGTRLTVT.